The 28 T cell receptor beta chains below come from one sample, sequenced in a study. Generated by immunoSEQ multiplex PCR, the TCRdb table keeps only in-frame clones and is missing some. This sample has about 50,000 clones, with 85% to 95% found just once. Sequencing was done on a sample of PBMCs. These receptors all stem from a man aged 35 to 55 with rheumatoid arthritis.

This sequence joins TRBV15 and TRBJ1-5; tentative D call: TRBD1 (5 bases). The CDR3 length is 17 residues. Trimming cost V 0 bases and J 2 bases, with 14 bases left between them. Germline V gene lookup returns CDR1 LNHNV and CDR2 YYDKDF (reference sequence). The CDR3 sequence: CATSRDTKGVGNQPQHF. The CDR3 DNA is TGTGCCACCAGCAGAGATACTAAAGGGGTGGGCAATCAGCCCCAGCATTTT.

The chain joins TRBV11-2 to TRBJ1-2; D not certain. The CDR3 sequence is 12 residues long. V shed 3 bases and J shed 4 bases, with 6 bases lying between them. CDR1 SGHAT and CDR2 FQNNGV come from the germline V gene. CDR3 residues: CASSLGFYGYTF. The CDR3 coding sequence is TGTGCCAGCAGCTTGGGATTCTATGGCTACACCTTC. The whole variable domain, remainder taken from reference TRBV11-2 and TRBJ1-2, is EAGVAQSPRYKIIEKRQSVAFWCNPISGHATLYWYQQILGQGPKLLIQFQNNGVVDDSQLPKDRFSAERLKGVDSTLKIQPAKLEDSAVYLCASSLGFYGYTFGSGTRLTVV.

The V call is TRBV6-5, the J call TRBJ1-1, with TRBD1 identical over 8 bases. The germline gives CDR1 MNHEY, CDR2 SVGAGI. The CDR3 totals 14 residues. The V segment lost 7 bases and the J segment 4 bases; nucleotides outside the gene matches: 8. DNA of the CDR3: TGTGCCAGCAAACCGGGACAGGAGGGCACTGAAGCTTTCTTT. This gives the protein CASKPGQEGTEAFF.

The rearrangement uses TRBV2 and TRBJ2-5; a possible D gene is TRBD2 (5 bases). CDR1 and CDR2 (germline): SNHLY, FYNNEI. V was shortened by 6 bases and J by 2 bases, with 7 bases between the two germline ends. This CDR3 is built from 12 residues. DNA of the CDR3: TGTGCCAGCAGGAGGGTTCAAGAGACCCAGTACTTC. Translating it yields CASRRVQETQYF.

This clone occurred a few times. This chain connects TRBV21-1 to TRBJ1-1. TRBV21-1 is shown as a pseudogene. CDR3 size: 15 residues. CDR3 nucleotide sequence: TGTGCCAGCAGCAAAGTCGACGGAGGCGAAACTGAAGCTTTCTTT. Its protein is CASSKVDGGETEAFF.

The rearrangement uses TRBV7-4 and TRBJ1-6; maybe TRBD1 (6 bases). V dropped 7 bases and J dropped 10 bases, with 11 bases sitting between them. The CDR3 is 12 residues long. CDR1 SGHVT and CDR2 SQSDAQ come from the germline V gene. The CDR3 sequence: CASTGVGSPLHF. CDR3 DNA sequence: TGTGCCAGCACAGGGGTGGGATCACCCCTCCACTTT.

The CDR3 loop is CASSFEEPGPNVLTF. DNA for the CDR3: TGTGCCAGCAGCTTTGAAGAGCCGGGTCCCAACGTCCTGACTTTC. The chain links TRBV13 to TRBJ2-6; D uncertain. This CDR3 is built from 15 residues. V lost 3 bases and J lost 8, with 14 bases in between. Germline assignment: CDR1 PRHDT and CDR2 FYEKMQ (reference sequence).

This chain connects TRBV24-1 to TRBJ2-5; D may be TRBD2 (5 bases). This CDR3 has 15 residues. Trimming took 5 bases from V and 3 from J, leaving 15 bases between them. Germline assignment: CDR1 KGHDR and CDR2 SFDVKD. The DNA for the CDR3 is TGTGCCACCAGTGTTGCCGGGGAAGGAAAAGAGACCCAGTACTTC. This sequence encodes CATSVAGEGKETQYF.

J is TRBJ1-4 and V is TRBV5-1; D might be TRBD1 (5 bases). CDR1 is SGHRS, CDR2 YFSETQ, per germline. V lost 2 bases and J lost 6, with 11 bases in between. The CDR3 covers 14 residues. The CDR3 sequence is CASSFSGADEKLFF. The CDR3 DNA follows: TGCGCCAGCAGCTTCTCCGGGGCTGATGAAAAACTGTTTTTT.

The V gene is TRBV27, the J gene TRBJ1-1; D gene unclear. The CDR3 is made up of 15 amino acids. Trimming left V 7 bases short and J 4 bases short, with 19 bases between. In germline, CDR1 is MNHEY, CDR2 SMNVEV (reference sequence). This chain's CDR3 is CASNLSGNPGTEAFF. The CDR3 nucleotides read TGTGCCAGCAATCTTTCCGGGAACCCAGGCACTGAAGCTTTCTTT.

The V gene is TRBV7-2, the J gene TRBJ1-3; a weak D match, TRBD1 (5 bases). The germline V and J ends were trimmed by 4 bases and 0 bases, with 13 bases remaining between them. Germline V CDR1 and CDR2: SGHTA, FQGNSA. The CDR3 is 16 amino acids. The CDR3 bases are TGTGCCAGCAGCTCCCCGGGACCGAGCTCTGGAAACACCATATATTTT. Protein sequence: CASSSPGPSSGNTIYF.

In its sample, this clone was seen once. The chain recombines TRBV4-3 with TRBJ2-1; D call uncertain. The CDR3 sequence is 15 residues long. Trimming left V 0 bases short and J 3 bases short, with 9 bases between. CDR1 and CDR2 (germline): LGHNA, YSLEER. The DNA of the CDR3 is TGCGCCAGCAGCCAAGATCGTAGGTTCTACAATGAGCAGTTCTTC. This sequence encodes CASSQDRRFYNEQFF.

The rearrangement uses TRBV4-3 and TRBJ2-6; D remains unclear. CDR1 and CDR2 from the germline V gene are LGHNA and YSLEER. Trimming left V 1 base short and J 0 bases short, with 4 bases between. This CDR3 comprises 15 residues. The CDR3 region has the DNA TGCGCCAGCAGCCAAGTAGTCTCTGGGGCCAACGTCCTGACTTTC. Translation: CASSQVVSGANVLTF.

This rearrangement joins TRBV4-3 to TRBJ1-2; D gene ambiguous. The CDR3 runs to 15 residues. Trimming cost V 0 bases and J 2 bases, with 10 bases left between them. From germline, CDR1 is LGHNA and CDR2 YSLEER. CDR3 protein: CASSQDRVSNYGYTF. The CDR3 bases are TGCGCCAGCAGCCAAGATCGGGTCAGCAACTATGGCTACACCTTC.

The rearrangement uses TRBV5-4 and TRBJ1-6; the match to TRBD1 covers 8 bases. This CDR3 is built from 15 residues. V lost 4 bases, J lost 8 bases, and 8 bases stayed unmatched. The germline CDR1 and CDR2 sequences are SGHNT and YYREEE (reference sequence). For the CDR3, the DNA is TGTGCCAGCAGCATCACAGGGGGTCCGGATTCACCCCTCCACTTT. Amino acid sequence: CASSITGGPDSPLHF.

CDR3 DNA sequence: TGTGCCAGCAGCGGACGGACAGGGTCTAGCACCGGGGAGCTGTTTTTT. This sequence encodes CASSGRTGSSTGELFF. This chain connects TRBV9 to TRBJ2-2; TRBD1 matches at 8 bases. Germline CDR1 is SGDLS and CDR2 is YYNGEE. The CDR3 is 16 amino acids. V shed 3 bases, J shed 4 bases, and the junction held 8 bases outside the gene matches.

This clone was picked up one time. The chain uses TRBV4-2 and TRBJ2-7; TRBD1 matches 10 bases. The germline V gene encodes CDR1 LGHNA and CDR2 YNFKEQ. The CDR3 is 17 residues long. The V segment lost 1 base and the J segment 2 bases; nucleotides outside the gene matches: 8. The CDR3 nucleotides read TGTGCCAGCAGCCAAGCGGCTAGTGGACAGGGGGCCTACGAGCAGTACTTC. Amino acids: CASSQAASGQGAYEQYF.

DNA of the CDR3: TGTGCCAGCAGCCGGGGTGTGGCGAACACTGAAGCTTTCTTT. As protein: CASSRGVANTEAFF. The chain links TRBV6-5 to TRBJ1-1; no clear D. This CDR3 has 14 amino acids. CDR1 is MNHEY and CDR2 is SVGAGI in the germline V gene. Trimming pared 6 bases from V and 1 base from J, leaving 12 bases between.

The J gene is TRBJ2-1, the V gene TRBV4-3; perhaps TRBD1 as D (5 bases). V lost 1 base and J 7 bases, leaving 14 bases between the germline ends. The CDR3 has 15 amino acids. Germline values: CDR1 LGHNA, CDR2 YSLEER. In DNA, the CDR3 is TGCGCCAGCAGCCAAGTTTTTCCAGGGTGGAATGAGCAGTTCTTC. It is translated as CASSQVFPGWNEQFF.

The gene calls are TRBV11-3 and TRBJ2-2, with TRBD2 matching over 8 bases. After removal of 2 bases from V and 5 bases from J, the junction contained 7 bases not matched to a gene. Germline CDR1 is SGHNT and CDR2 is YENEEA. The CDR3 contains 16 residues. The CDR3 protein is CASSLYPGGPTGELFF. The CDR3, as DNA: TGTGCCAGCAGCTTATATCCGGGGGGGCCTACCGGGGAGCTGTTTTTT.

The chain has TRBV11-2 and TRBJ2-4, with D possibly TRBD2 on 6 matching bases. CDR1 is SGHAT, CDR2 FQNNGV, per germline. V was trimmed by 4 bases and J by 13 bases, leaving 20 bases between them. The CDR3 extends over 14 amino acids. The CDR3 is CASSSHGSELKQYF. CDR3 nucleotide sequence: TGTGCCAGCAGCTCACACGGGAGCGAGCTAAAACAGTACTTC.

This sequence joins TRBV6-6 and TRBJ2-7; D assignment may be TRBD1 or TRBD2 (5 bases each). CDR3 length: 14 residues. V lost 0 bases, J lost 2 bases, and 8 bases lay in between. The germline CDR1 and CDR2 sequences are MNHNY and SVGAGI (reference sequence). The CDR3 here is CASSYSPGPYEQYF. Here the CDR3 DNA reads TGTGCCAGCAGTTACTCTCCGGGGCCCTACGAGCAGTACTTC.

The CDR3 coding sequence is TGTGCCAGCAGTCCTGGCCCCGGGGGAGGCTACACCTTC. As protein: CASSPGPGGGYTF. The rearrangement links TRBV12-3 or TRBV12-4 to TRBJ1-2, with D possibly being TRBD1 (5 bases). The CDR3 runs 13 residues. V dropped 5 bases and J dropped 8 bases, with 15 bases sitting between them.

This chain uses TRBV28 with TRBJ1-1; possibly TRBD1 for D (5 bases). CDR3 length: 13 residues. Germline values: CDR1 MDHEN, CDR2 SYDVKM. Trimming stripped 7 bases from V and 4 bases from J, with 13 bases between. CDR3 protein: CASIKTGGTEAFF. CDR3 bases: TGTGCCAGCATCAAAACAGGAGGCACTGAAGCTTTCTTT.

This clone was recorded once. This sequence joins TRBV11-2 and TRBJ2-5; D is unresolved. The germline gives CDR1 SGHAT, CDR2 FQNNGV. The CDR3 has 16 amino acids. V lost 5 bases and J 1 base, leaving 17 bases between the germline ends. The CDR3 DNA reads as TGTGCCAGCAGCGAAGGCGGCCCCTTCCCCCAAGAGACCCAGTACTTC. Translated, it gives CASSEGGPFPQETQYF.

This chain joins TRBV7-2 and TRBJ1-2; no definite D call. V lost 3 bases to trimming and J lost 8 bases, with 10 bases between them. CDR1 SGHTA and CDR2 FQGNSA come from the germline V gene. CDR3 length: 12 residues. The CDR3 DNA follows: TGTGCCAGCAGCTTGCGGGGTCAGGGCTACACCTTC. Protein product: CASSLRGQGYTF.

The V call is TRBV12-3 or TRBV12-4, the J call TRBJ2-3, with D tentatively TRBD2 (5 bases). The CDR3 runs 13 residues. The V and J ends lost 4 bases and 6 bases respectively, with 11 bases between them. For the CDR3, the DNA is TGTGCCAGCAGTTCGGGGAGAAGGGATACGCAGTATTTT. Translating it yields CASSSGRRDTQYF.

The J gene is TRBJ2-7, the V gene TRBV20-1; D is undetermined. Germline lookup yields CDR1 DFQATT and CDR2 SNEGSKA (reference sequence). V shed 1 base and J shed 1 base, with 2 bases lying between them. This CDR3 region has 11 residues. The CDR3 reads CSARGSYEQYF. The CDR3, as DNA: TGCAGTGCTAGAGGTTCCTACGAGCAGTACTTC.